The 19 T cell receptor beta chains in this list originate from one sample, sequenced in a study of shared clonotypes between healthy human individuals. Naive CD8 populations comprised CD45RO-negative cells positively selected for CCR7, excluding terminally differentiated effector memory CD45RA+ cells. Assay used: immunoSEQ multiplex PCR; TCRdb lists only in-frame clones, some missing. The sample holds hundreds of thousands of clones, 90% to 95% seen once. The source material was naive CD8+ T cells sorted from blood. The receptors shown here come from a man in his thirties or forties in good health.

The table lists this clone with a count of one. The chain is built from TRBV5-1 and TRBJ1-5, with TRBD1 identical over 8 bases. Looked up from germline, CDR1 is SGHRS and CDR2 is YFSETQ. J gave up 7 bases and V 4 bases, and 4 bases lay outside the gene matches. The CDR3 has 13 amino acids. The CDR3 protein is CASSPTGVQPQHF. DNA for the CDR3: TGCGCCAGCAGCCCGACAGGGGTCCAGCCCCAGCATTTT.

About this clone itself: Other DNA sequences of this sample code for an identical CDR3. The chain joins TRBV7-9 to TRBJ2-7, with D tentatively TRBD1 (5 bases). Trimming pared 5 bases from V and 3 bases from J, leaving 8 bases between. Looked up from germline, CDR1 is SEHNR and CDR2 is FQNEAQ (reference sequence). The CDR3 totals 12 residues. This chain's CDR3 is CASSQDSYEQYF. CDR3 sequence (DNA): TGTGCCAGCAGCCAAGACAGCTACGAGCAGTACTTC. The full variable domain, completed using reference TRBV7-9 and TRBJ2-7, is DTGVSQNPRHKITKRGQNVTFRCDPISEHNRLYWYRQTLGQGPEFLTYFQNEAQLEKSRLLSDRFSAERPKGSFSTLEIQRTEQGDSAMYLCASSQDSYEQYFGPGTRLTVT.

The chain carries TRBV19 and TRBJ1-1, with D maybe TRBD1 (5 bases). From germline, CDR1 is LNHDA and CDR2 SQIVND (reference sequence). V was shortened by 3 bases and J by 7 bases, with 12 bases between the two germline ends. The CDR3 is 13 residues long. DNA of the CDR3: TGTGCCAGTAGTATTCTGGGCAGGGATGAAGCTTTCTTT. It codes for CASSILGRDEAFF.

This sequence joins TRBV4-1 and TRBJ2-7; D ambiguous. Germline CDR1 is MGHRA and CDR2 is YSYEKL. This CDR3 spans 16 amino acids. Deletions cut 2 bases from V and 2 bases from J, with 16 bases between. CDR3 protein: CASSQSVANNPYEQYF. Here the CDR3 DNA reads TGCGCCAGCAGCCAAAGTGTGGCTAACAACCCCTACGAGCAGTACTTC.

This sequence joins TRBV7-6 and TRBJ2-7, with D perhaps matching TRBD1 (6 bases). Germline V CDR1 and CDR2: SGHVS, FNYEAQ. CDR3 length: 15 amino acids. V lost 1 base and J 1 base, leaving 11 bases between the germline ends. CDR3 region: CASSLERTASYEQYF. Written as DNA, the CDR3 is TGTGCCAGCAGCTTAGAGCGGACAGCGTCCTACGAGCAGTACTTC.

J is TRBJ2-7 and V is TRBV4-3; 12 bases match TRBD1. Germline values: CDR1 LGHNA, CDR2 YSLEER. The trim removed 4 bases at V and 6 bases at J, leaving 4 bases unmatched. This CDR3 comprises 14 residues. The CDR3 nucleotides read TGCGCCAGCAGCCCGGGACAGGGGGCGTTCGAGCAGTACTTC. Protein sequence: CASSPGQGAFEQYF.

The chain carries TRBV9 and TRBJ2-3; 11 nucleotides agree with TRBD1. Trimming at V came to 4 bases and at J to 4 bases, leaving 5 bases not matched to a gene. In germline, CDR1 is SGDLS, CDR2 YYNGEE. The CDR3 sequence is 15 residues long. CDR3 bases: TGTGCCAGCAGCCTCGGGACAGGGGGGGCAGATACGCAGTATTTT. It translates to CASSLGTGGADTQYF.

The rearrangement links TRBV30 to TRBJ2-5; 10 nucleotides match TRBD2. V shed 4 bases and J 2 bases; nucleotides not matched to a gene: 13. The CDR3 loop spans 17 amino acids. From germline, CDR1 is GTSNPN and CDR2 SVGIG (reference sequence). The CDR3 region has the DNA TGTGCCTGGACTTTTGGGCTAGCGGGAGTAGGGCAAGAGACCCAGTACTTC. This gives the protein CAWTFGLAGVGQETQYF.

The rearrangement links TRBV4-1 to TRBJ2-3; TRBD2 matches 11 bases. J gave up 8 bases and V 2 bases, and 9 bases lay outside the gene matches. Germline-derived CDR1 and CDR2 are MGHRA and YSYEKL. CDR3 size: 16 residues. CDR3 DNA sequence: TGCGCCAGCAGCCAACCCCTACTAGCGGGAGAGGGTACGCAGTATTTT. Translated, it gives CASSQPLLAGEGTQYF.

The chain carries TRBV7-6 and TRBJ2-2; perhaps TRBD1 as D (5 bases). Per the germline V gene, CDR1 is SGHVS and CDR2 is FNYEAQ. The CDR3 is made up of 18 amino acids. Trimming took off 0 bases at V and 1 base at J, with 15 bases between the two ends. CDR3 coding DNA: TGTGCCAGCAGCTTAGCGAGGTCCAGGGTGGTGAACACCGGGGAGCTGTTTTTT. Its translation is CASSLARSRVVNTGELFF.

V and J are TRBV29-1 and TRBJ1-2; TRBD1 might be the D (5 bases). The CDR3 has 13 residues. Trimming took 5 bases from V and 8 from J, leaving 18 bases between them. Looked up from germline, CDR1 is SQVTM and CDR2 is ANQGSEA. CDR3 sequence reads: CSVFRDSDFGYTF. CDR3 coding DNA: TGCAGCGTTTTCCGGGACTCGGACTTCGGCTACACCTTC.

CDR3 nucleotide sequence: TGTGCCAGCAGCGGGACTTTCGGGGAGACCCAGTACTTC. It yields the protein CASSGTFGETQYF. This sequence joins TRBV2 and TRBJ2-5; D possibly corresponds to TRBD2 (6 bases). CDR3 length: 13 amino acids. Trimming left V 6 bases short and J 5 bases short, with 13 bases between. Germline CDR1 is SNHLY and CDR2 is FYNNEI.

This sequence joins TRBV27 and TRBJ2-1; D unclear. The CDR3 is 14 amino acids. V lost 7 bases and J lost 6, with 16 bases in between. The V gene's germline CDR1 is MNHEY and CDR2 SMNVEV (reference sequence). The CDR3 nucleotides read TGTGCCAGCAATGCCAACCAGGCCCCCAATGAGCAGTTCTTC. This translates into CASNANQAPNEQFF.

The CDR3 region is CSVELGQTYEQYF. DNA for the CDR3: TGCAGCGTTGAGCTGGGACAGACCTACGAGCAGTACTTC. The chain joins TRBV29-1 to TRBJ2-7; 7 nucleotides agree with TRBD1. Unmatched junction bases numbered 4, after V lost 3 bases and J lost 2 bases. Germline V gives CDR1 SQVTM, CDR2 ANQGSEA. This CDR3 has 13 amino acids.

The CDR3 protein is CASSRTPGLAGDGEQFF. The DNA of the CDR3 is TGTGCCAGCAGCCGCACCCCTGGACTAGCGGGAGACGGTGAGCAGTTCTTC. The J gene is TRBJ2-1, the V gene TRBV7-6; 13 bases map to TRBD2. This CDR3 has 17 amino acids. Germline V gene lookup returns CDR1 SGHVS and CDR2 FNYEAQ. J gave up 9 bases and V 5 bases, and 13 bases lay outside the gene matches.

The V call is TRBV15, the J call TRBJ1-1, with D unclear. The CDR3 loop spans 13 amino acids. V was clipped by 1 base and J by 3 bases, with 6 bases between them. Germline V gene sequence: CDR1 LNHNV, CDR2 YYDKDF (reference sequence). CDR3 in DNA: TGTGCCACCAGCAGAGTGTCAGACACTGAAGCTTTCTTT. It yields the protein CATSRVSDTEAFF.

Concerning this clone: With a much larger clone just one base away, this may be a read error. Additional DNA sequences in this sample encode the identical CDR3. J is TRBJ2-7 and V is TRBV6-1; D remains unclear. V was trimmed by 1 base and J by 3 bases, leaving 4 bases between them. Germline V gives CDR1 MNHNS, CDR2 SASEGT. The CDR3 consists of 12 residues. The CDR3 sequence is CASSEGGYEQYF. CDR3 nucleotide sequence: TGTGCCAGCAGTGAAGGGGGCTACGAGCAGTACTTC.

The chain couples TRBV7-9 to TRBJ2-1, with D maybe TRBD1 (5 bases). The CDR3 is 15 amino acids. V was shortened by 5 bases and J by 2 bases, with 13 bases between the two germline ends. CDR1 is SEHNR, CDR2 FQNEAQ, per germline (reference sequence). The CDR3 DNA reads TGTGCCAGCAGCCTCTCAGGGCCCACCTACAATGAGCAGTTCTTC. Translation: CASSLSGPTYNEQFF. Full variable domain (remainder filled in from reference TRBV7-9 and TRBJ2-1): DTGVSQNPRHKITKRGQNVTFRCDPISEHNRLYWYRQTLGQGPEFLTYFQNEAQLEKSRLLSDRFSAERPKGSFSTLEIQRTEQGDSAMYLCASSLSGPTYNEQFFGPGTRLTVL.

This chain joins TRBV11-2 and TRBJ2-7; 7 bases match TRBD2. Per the germline V gene, CDR1 is SGHAT and CDR2 is FQNNGV. The CDR3 contains 15 residues. J gave up 5 bases and V 0 bases, and 7 bases lay outside the gene matches. The CDR3 nucleotides read TGTGCCAGCAGCTTAGACGGGAGGCCTCCTCACGAGCAGTACTTC. Its protein is CASSLDGRPPHEQYF.